One and the same sample provided the 13 T cell receptor beta chains below, sequenced in a study of blood T cells in healthy people across ages. Primers used in a second PCR of roughly 6 to 11 cycles were a sample-barcoded 5' primer and a J-beta primer mix. TCRdb fed the 5' RACE reads into MiXCR, producing one record per CDR3 protein. This sample has 500,000 to 600,000 distinct CDR3 sequences, with about 25% found just once. What was sequenced was blood. The receptor set was obtained from a woman aged 65 to 85 in good health.

The chain has TRBV6-6 and TRBJ1-1; D uncertain. CDR3 length: 12 amino acids. Looked up from germline, CDR1 is MNHNY and CDR2 is SVGAGI (reference sequence). The germline V and J ends were trimmed by 6 bases and 4 bases, with 9 bases remaining between them. The CDR3 region is CASRLPGTEAFF. The CDR3 DNA is TGTGCCAGCAGACTTCCCGGCACTGAAGCTTTCTTT.

The chain couples TRBV20-1 to TRBJ2-7, with D perhaps matching TRBD1 or TRBD2 (5 bases each). CDR3 length: 15 amino acids. In germline, CDR1 is DFQATT, CDR2 SNEGSKA (reference sequence). Trimming cost V 0 bases and J 1 base, with 13 bases left between them. CDR3: CSARETGTGSYEQYF. For the CDR3, the DNA is TGCAGTGCTAGAGAAACCGGGACGGGTTCCTACGAGCAGTACTTC.

A few counts support this clonotype. This chain connects TRBV6-2 or TRBV6-3 to TRBJ2-7; 10 bases line up with TRBD2. The CDR3 contains 15 residues. Germline V lookup: CDR1 MNHEY, CDR2 SVGEGT. Trimming removed 7 bases from V and 2 bases from J; junction bases left unmatched: 8. DNA of the CDR3: TGTGCCAGCAACGACCATAGCGGGGGGCCCTACGAGCAGTACTTC. This codes for CASNDHSGGPYEQYF.

The chain uses TRBV5-1 and TRBJ1-4, with a weak D call TRBD1 (5 bases). Germline V gene lookup returns CDR1 SGHRS and CDR2 YFSETQ. V lost 4 bases, J lost 8 bases, and 15 bases lay in between. The CDR3 is made up of 14 amino acids. The CDR3 loop reads CASSPTVTVEKLFF. DNA of the CDR3: TGCGCCAGCAGCCCGACAGTAACAGTCGAAAAACTGTTTTTT.

The rearrangement joins TRBV11-2 to TRBJ2-3, with 7 bases matching TRBD2. The CDR3 has 15 amino acids. The ends lost 5 bases at V and 8 bases at J; junction bases unmatched: 13. The germline V gene has CDR1 SGHAT and CDR2 FQNNGV. CDR3 region: CASSPVGGSRFTQYF. CDR3 sequence (DNA): TGTGCCAGCAGCCCCGTCGGCGGGAGTCGGTTTACGCAGTATTTT.

This clonotype was counted between two and nine times. The gene calls are TRBV20-1 and TRBJ2-3, with TRBD2 matching over 9 bases. This CDR3 contains 17 residues. From germline, CDR1 is DFQATT and CDR2 SNEGSKA (reference sequence). V was clipped by 3 bases and J by 3 bases; unmatched bases: 13. CDR3: CSASRGGAGGPTDTQYF. Here the CDR3 DNA reads TGCAGTGCTAGTCGAGGAGGAGCGGGGGGCCCGACAGATACGCAGTATTTT.

This clonotype was picked up many times. Mismatch with germline at one junction end may stem from a read error. The chain joins TRBV5-1 to TRBJ2-2, with D tentatively TRBD1 or TRBD2 (5 bases each). The length of the CDR3 is 15 residues. Germline V gene sequence: CDR1 SGHRS, CDR2 YFSETQ. The CDR3 protein is CASSPGTANTGELFF. Written as DNA, the CDR3 is TGTGCCAGCTCGCCCGGGACGGCGAACACCGGGGAGCTGTTTTTT.

This chain connects TRBV7-2 to TRBJ2-1; D unresolved. V was trimmed by 3 bases and J by 0 bases, leaving 15 bases between them. CDR1 and CDR2 from the germline V gene are SGHTA and FQGNSA. The CDR3 extends over 17 amino acids. The CDR3 DNA reads as TGTGCCAGCAGCTTGCGAAGGTATACAAGCTCCTACAATGAGCAGTTCTTC. Protein sequence: CASSLRRYTSSYNEQFF.

This chain links TRBV24-1 with TRBJ2-5; no clear D. Trimming cost V 4 bases and J 5 bases, with 13 bases left between them. The germline V gene encodes CDR1 KGHDR and CDR2 SFDVKD. The CDR3 consists of 14 residues. In DNA form, the CDR3 reads TGTGCCACCAGTGACCGTTCCCGGGCGGAGACCCAGTACTTC. It encodes CATSDRSRAETQYF.

J is TRBJ1-1 and V is TRBV12-3 or TRBV12-4; D is unclear. V was pared by 5 bases and J by 2 bases, with 9 bases between. This CDR3 has 13 residues. The CDR3 DNA is TGTGCCAGCAGTACCCGGGCCAACACTGAAGCTTTCTTT. Protein product: CASSTRANTEAFF.

This clonotype was seen only a few times. The rearrangement joins TRBV7-2 to TRBJ2-5; possible D gene TRBD2, 5 bases. V lost 5 bases and J lost 3, with 16 bases in between. This CDR3 comprises 15 residues. From germline, CDR1 is SGHTA and CDR2 FQGNSA. The CDR3 DNA reads TGTGCCAGCAGCCCCTGGCGGAGGAGCGAAGAGACCCAGTACTTC. Translating gives CASSPWRRSEETQYF.

This chain uses TRBV6-2 or TRBV6-3 with TRBJ2-5; TRBD1 aligns across 8 bases. Germline CDR1 reads MNHEY; CDR2 reads SVGEGT. The junction had 11 bases not matched to a gene; V was cut back by 9 bases and J by 5 bases. The CDR3 has 14 amino acids. The CDR3 sequence is CASTDRAVWETQYF. DNA for the CDR3: TGTGCCAGTACGGACAGGGCTGTGTGGGAGACCCAGTACTTC.

This clonotype showed up many times. This sequence joins TRBV7-2 and TRBJ2-2; 8 bases match TRBD2. CDR1 is SGHTA, CDR2 FQGNSA, per germline. The ends lost 4 bases at V and 6 bases at J; junction bases unmatched: 7. CDR3 length: 15 residues. This CDR3 is CASSWGTRRAGELFF. In nucleotides, the CDR3 is TGTGCCAGCAGCTGGGGGACTAGACGGGCCGGGGAGCTGTTTTTT.